The clone carrying this T cell receptor beta chain was counted between two and nine times. This sample stems from a study of blood T cell repertoires in COVID-19. Overall study: Samples taken during acute and convalescent COVID-19 were collected in the United States, Italy and Spain. T cells, B-cell-depleted T cells, or PBMCs supplied cDNA or gDNA.

Deletions cut 6 bases from V and 3 bases from J, with 15 bases between. Per the germline V gene, CDR1 is SNHLY and CDR2 is FYNNEI. This CDR3 has 14 amino acids. This table comes from immunoSEQ multiplex PCR, and its TCRdb copy is limited to in-frame clones, with some not included. The sample has 150,000 to 200,000 clones; 60% to 80% are singletons. Sequencing was done on a sample of peripheral blood. The chain uses TRBV2 and TRBJ2-7; D gene uncertain. The sequence was collected from a man between 60 and 70 years old with active or convalescent COVID-19. The chain's CDR3 is CASRLDILHYEQYF. The CDR3 DNA follows: TGTGCCAGCAGGTTAGACATACTTCACTACGAGCAGTACTTC.